This TCR beta chain was documented in a study of blood T cell repertoires in COVID-19. For the study at large: Samples of COVID-19 (acute and convalescent) were obtained from the United States, Italy and Spain. Sample material is recorded as cDNA or gDNA derived from T cells, B-cell-depleted T cells, or PBMCs.

Trimming took 4 bases from V and 1 from J, leaving 10 bases between them. The CDR3 sequence is 14 residues long. Germline V gives CDR1 SNHLY, CDR2 FYNNEI. Original handling: Amplifying reference gene primers gave estimates of nucleated cell counts. Sequencing was performed with immunoSEQ multiplex PCR; in TCRdb, only in-frame clones are kept and a portion is missing. The V and J calls and the clone size are those of that table, but D and trimming were determined from the DNA. The data show just under 40,000 clones, 85% seen once. This sequence joins TRBV2 and TRBJ1-1; maybe TRBD1 (5 bases). The sample comprised peripheral blood. This clonotype originated in a human donor in a cohort sampled during active COVID-19. The CDR3 loop reads CASSVGQGNTEAFF. CDR3 DNA sequence: TGTGCCAGCAGTGTAGGGCAGGGGAACACTGAAGCTTTCTTT.